These T cell receptor beta chains were read from a single sample in a study of CD8 T cells in Susac syndrome. One entry per CDR3 protein, called by TCRdb with MiXCR from the immunoSEQ multiplex PCR reads. The sample records around 170,000 distinct CDR3 sequences, about 91% being singletons. Sequenced sample: CD4+ T cells from PBMCs. These receptors all stem from a human donor in good health. Each CDR3 is given with its conserved first and last residue. D genes are given only for firm matches. A row's size may be missing; if present it is once, few, many or a size class.

cdr3_aa	cdr3_nt	clone_size	v_call	d_call	j_call
CASSRGASGAFYEQYF	TGTGCCAGTAGCCGTGGGGCTAGCGGGGCGTTCTACGAGCAGTACTTC	.	TRBV19	TRBD2	TRBJ2-7
CASSLDRVRAFF	TGTGCCAGCAGCCTGGACAGGGTTAGGGCTTTCTTT	.	TRBV6-5	TRBD1	TRBJ1-1
CASSYRRQNTGELFF	TGTGCCAGCAGTTACCGTAGGCAGAACACCGGGGAGCTGTTTTTT	.	TRBV6-2/TRBV6-3	.	TRBJ2-2
CASSSPGGHEQFF	TGCGCCAGCAGCTCGCCGGGTGGTCATGAGCAGTTCTTC	.	TRBV5-1	.	TRBJ2-1
CASSRGYNEQFF	TGTGCCAGCTCTCGGGGGTACAATGAGCAGTTCTTC	.	TRBV6-5	.	TRBJ2-1
CASSLYGEETQYF	TGTGCCAGCAGTTTGTATGGGGAAGAGACCCAGTACTTC	once	TRBV28	.	TRBJ2-5
CASSRGPVGEQYF	TGTGCCAGTAGTAGGGGACCGGTCGGCGAGCAGTACTTC	.	TRBV19	.	TRBJ2-7
CASSLDLSLTGTTNEKLFF	TGTGCCAGCAGCTTAGACCTGAGTTTAACAGGCACAACTAATGAAAAACTGTTTTTT	.	TRBV7-2	.	TRBJ1-4
CASSQEAPTEQYF	TGCGCCAGCAGCCAAGAAGCGCCTACCGAGCAGTACTTC	few	TRBV4-3	.	TRBJ2-7
CASSERQGSYEQYF	TGTGCCAGCAGCGAGCGACAGGGGTCCTACGAGCAGTACTTC	.	TRBV7-2	TRBD1	TRBJ2-7
CASRRDSSLDGYTF	TGTGCCAGCAGGAGAGACTCCTCCTTGGATGGCTACACCTTC	.	TRBV5-4	.	TRBJ1-2
CASSLGLGSYNEQFF	TGTGCCAGCAGCTTAGGGCTAGGTTCCTACAATGAGCAGTTCTTC	.	TRBV7-6	.	TRBJ2-1
CVSSEQGTANEQFF	TGTGTCAGCAGTGAACAAGGTACGGCCAATGAGCAGTTCTTC	.	TRBV2	.	TRBJ2-1
CASRGETYEQYF	TGTGCCAGCAGAGGAGAGACCTACGAGCAGTACTTC	few	TRBV7-2	.	TRBJ2-7
CASSFGRDNEQYF	TGTGCCAGCAGCTTCGGGAGGGACAACGAGCAGTACTTC	.	TRBV7-2	TRBD2	TRBJ2-7
CASSFAGNQPQHF	TGTGCCAGCAGCTTTGCTGGCAATCAGCCCCAGCATTTT	.	TRBV7-9	.	TRBJ1-5